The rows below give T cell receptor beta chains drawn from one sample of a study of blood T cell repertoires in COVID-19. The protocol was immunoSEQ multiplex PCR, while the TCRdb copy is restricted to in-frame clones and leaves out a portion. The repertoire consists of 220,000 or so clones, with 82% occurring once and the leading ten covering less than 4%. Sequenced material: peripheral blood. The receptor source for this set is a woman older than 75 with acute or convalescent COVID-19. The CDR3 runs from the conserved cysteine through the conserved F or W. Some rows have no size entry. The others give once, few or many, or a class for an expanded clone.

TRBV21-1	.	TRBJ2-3	CASSKEAGTSGGLSTDTQYF
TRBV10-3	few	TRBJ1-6	CAIRDTGGADNSPLHF
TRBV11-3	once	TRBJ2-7	CASSPRTGAYEQYF
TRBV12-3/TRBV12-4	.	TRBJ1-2	CASRRAPYGYTF
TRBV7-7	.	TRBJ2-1	CASSLSLGTGVNEQFF
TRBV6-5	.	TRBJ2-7	CASRNTGTRGEQYF
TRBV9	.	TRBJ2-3	CASSVGTGGGRSDTQYF
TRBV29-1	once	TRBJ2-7	CSVRDRGTYEQYF
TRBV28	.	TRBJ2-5	CASSLGGATWETQYF
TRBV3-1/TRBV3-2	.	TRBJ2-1	CASSQGGGGYEQFF
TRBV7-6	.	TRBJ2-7	CASSPSGYEQYF
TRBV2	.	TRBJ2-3	CARAGGQADTQYF
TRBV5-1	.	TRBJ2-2	CASRRGQNTGELFF
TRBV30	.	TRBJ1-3	CAWTASGISSGNTIYF
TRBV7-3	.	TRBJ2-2	CASSLAGGGPNTGELFF
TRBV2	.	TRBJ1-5	CASSDQRTGLNQPQHF
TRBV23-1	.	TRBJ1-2	CASSQHGDYGYTF
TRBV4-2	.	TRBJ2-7	CASSQDSPDRGGYEQYF
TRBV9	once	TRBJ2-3	CASSGGWDTQYF
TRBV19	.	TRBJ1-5	CASSIEAHQPQHF
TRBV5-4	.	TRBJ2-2	CASSLGGTANTGELFF
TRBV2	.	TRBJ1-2	CASSEGGLNNYGYTF
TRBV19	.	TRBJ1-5	CASCLGALGANQPQHF
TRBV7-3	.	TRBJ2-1	CASSPGGSYNEQFF
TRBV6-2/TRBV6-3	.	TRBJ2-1	CASSYRDRANEQFF
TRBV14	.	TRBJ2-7	CASSQDRTYEQYF
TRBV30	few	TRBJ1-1	CAWSSGANTEAFF
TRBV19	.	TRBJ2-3	CASSSQTTLDTQYF
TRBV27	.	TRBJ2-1	CASSLAWRAGPQFF
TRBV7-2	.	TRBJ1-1	CASSFPRPNTEAFF
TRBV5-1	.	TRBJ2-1	CASSLPGGPHNEQFF
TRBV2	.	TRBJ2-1	CASSALAGGNNEQFF
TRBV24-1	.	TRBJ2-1	CATSLAGAQYLNEQFF
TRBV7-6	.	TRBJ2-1	CASSFASTSGLSYNEQFF
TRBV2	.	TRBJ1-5	CASSDAGNQPQHF
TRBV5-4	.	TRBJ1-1	CASSLTGHRDDEAFF